One T cell receptor (beta chain) is described in this entry. Its antigen is unidentified. Germline V gives CDR1 MDHEN, CDR2 SYDVKM. This CDR3 is 16 amino acids long. V gave up 5 bases and J gave up 3 bases; unmatched junction bases: 8. This record comes from a study of cytomegalovirus exposure and HLA in healthy donors. General study points: First-cohort TCR clusters were later found to tend to co-occur in the 120 or so validation repertoires.

Generated by immunoSEQ multiplex PCR, the TCRdb table keeps only in-frame clones and is missing some. Of 150,000 to 200,000 clones listed, approximately 88% are singletons. This receptor was obtained from a man between 18 and 35 years old in good health and CMV-seropositive. This chain joins TRBV28 and TRBJ1-5; TRBD1 matches at 9 bases. Sequencing was done on a sample of PBMCs. CDR3 in DNA: TGTGCCAGCAGTACCTCCGGGACAGGGCCCAATCAGCCCCAGCATTTT. Translation: CASSTSGTGPNQPQHF.